This T cell receptor (beta chain) was profiled in a study of blood T cell repertoires in COVID-19. The repertoire was sequenced with immunoSEQ multiplex PCR; TCRdb's copy has only in-frame clones and lacks some. The table shows about 59,000 clones, with around 91% occurring only once. This receptor was taken from a human donor in a cohort sampled during active COVID-19. Sequencing used peripheral blood.

The CDR3 DNA follows: TGTGCCAGCAGCTTAGTTCCGTTCGGCTCCTACGAGCAGTACTTC. Translated, it gives CASSLVPFGSYEQYF. The chain recombines TRBV7-2 with TRBJ2-7; D not resolved. Per the germline V gene, CDR1 is SGHTA and CDR2 is FQGNSA. V shed 1 base and J shed 0 bases, with 10 bases lying between them. The length of the CDR3 is 15 residues.